This TCR beta chain was captured in a study of cytomegalovirus exposure and HLA in healthy donors. General study points: TCR beta sequences numbering 15,000 to 20,000 were associated with HLA alleles at 0.05 false discovery rate in a later analysis. Fewer N-insertions (relative to the roughly 630-donor mean) were reportedly seen in an Asian-associated ancestry cluster in a later analysis. In terms of immune exposure information, only CMV serostatus was available. Later examination showed HLA-associated TCR beta chains had greater clonal expansion than equally common others.

The PCR ran on 60 Vbeta and 13 Jbeta primers. Clones were read by immunoSEQ multiplex PCR, and TCRdb kept only the in-frame ones, dropping some. This sample carries about 170,000 clones, approximately 85% of them seen once, and the ten largest clones take about 2.4%. Notes on this clone: The target antigen is unknown.

Germline loops: CDR1 SNHLY, CDR2 FYNNEI. The V segment lost 4 bases and the J segment 7 bases; nucleotides outside the gene matches: 10. The CDR3 contains 15 residues. Sequencing was performed on PBMCs. The V and J genes are TRBV2 and TRBJ2-1, with 7 bases identical to TRBD1. This sequence was found in a young man in good health and CMV-seropositive. The CDR3 nucleotides are TGTGCCAGCAGTGTACAGGGGTTAGCAAGGAATGAGCAGTTCTTC. Translated: CASSVQGLARNEQFF.